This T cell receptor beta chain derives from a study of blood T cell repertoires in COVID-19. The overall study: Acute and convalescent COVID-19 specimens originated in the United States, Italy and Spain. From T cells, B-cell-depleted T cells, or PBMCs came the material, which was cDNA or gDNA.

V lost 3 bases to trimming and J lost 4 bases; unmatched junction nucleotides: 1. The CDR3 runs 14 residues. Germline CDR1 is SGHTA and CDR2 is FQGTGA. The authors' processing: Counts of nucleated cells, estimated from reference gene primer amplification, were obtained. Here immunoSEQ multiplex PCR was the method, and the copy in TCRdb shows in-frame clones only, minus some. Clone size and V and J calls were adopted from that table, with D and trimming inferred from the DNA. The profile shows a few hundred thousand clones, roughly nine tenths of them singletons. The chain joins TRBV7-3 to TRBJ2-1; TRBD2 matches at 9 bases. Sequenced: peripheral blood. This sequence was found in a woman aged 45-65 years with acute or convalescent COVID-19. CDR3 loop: CASSFSGGYNEQFF. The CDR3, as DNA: TGTGCCAGCAGCTTTAGCGGGGGTTACAATGAGCAGTTCTTC.